This T cell receptor beta chain derives from a study of T-cell memory formation after mild COVID-19. The study, taken as a whole, reports: Clonal second-wave expansions that peaked on day 37 had unconfirmed SARS-CoV-2 specificity. Prior to infection, memory already included some responding clones, suggesting cross-reactive memory joined.

To note about this clonotype: What it binds is unknown.

TCR alpha and TCR beta cDNA libraries carrying sample barcodes and UMIs came from 5'RACE with constant-segment primers. TCRdb processed the 5' RACE reads anew with MiXCR; each CDR3 protein has one entry. The sample has 120,000 to 150,000 distinct CDR3 sequences; 5.5% to 7% are singletons. Trimming pared 4 bases from V and 4 bases from J, leaving 16 bases between. Germline CDR1 is KGHSH and CDR2 is LQKENI. CDR3 length: 15 amino acids. The rearrangement links TRBV18 to TRBJ1-1, with a weak D call TRBD1 (5 bases). The source of this sequence is an adult woman who had mild COVID-19 (a few samples of this study predate the infection). Cell type and time point are not known. Input material: PBMCs or a T cell subset sorted from them (not recorded which). This chain's CDR3 is CASSQTGGSGTEAFF. In DNA, the CDR3 is TGTGCCAGCTCACAAACGGGGGGATCGGGCACTGAAGCTTTCTTT.